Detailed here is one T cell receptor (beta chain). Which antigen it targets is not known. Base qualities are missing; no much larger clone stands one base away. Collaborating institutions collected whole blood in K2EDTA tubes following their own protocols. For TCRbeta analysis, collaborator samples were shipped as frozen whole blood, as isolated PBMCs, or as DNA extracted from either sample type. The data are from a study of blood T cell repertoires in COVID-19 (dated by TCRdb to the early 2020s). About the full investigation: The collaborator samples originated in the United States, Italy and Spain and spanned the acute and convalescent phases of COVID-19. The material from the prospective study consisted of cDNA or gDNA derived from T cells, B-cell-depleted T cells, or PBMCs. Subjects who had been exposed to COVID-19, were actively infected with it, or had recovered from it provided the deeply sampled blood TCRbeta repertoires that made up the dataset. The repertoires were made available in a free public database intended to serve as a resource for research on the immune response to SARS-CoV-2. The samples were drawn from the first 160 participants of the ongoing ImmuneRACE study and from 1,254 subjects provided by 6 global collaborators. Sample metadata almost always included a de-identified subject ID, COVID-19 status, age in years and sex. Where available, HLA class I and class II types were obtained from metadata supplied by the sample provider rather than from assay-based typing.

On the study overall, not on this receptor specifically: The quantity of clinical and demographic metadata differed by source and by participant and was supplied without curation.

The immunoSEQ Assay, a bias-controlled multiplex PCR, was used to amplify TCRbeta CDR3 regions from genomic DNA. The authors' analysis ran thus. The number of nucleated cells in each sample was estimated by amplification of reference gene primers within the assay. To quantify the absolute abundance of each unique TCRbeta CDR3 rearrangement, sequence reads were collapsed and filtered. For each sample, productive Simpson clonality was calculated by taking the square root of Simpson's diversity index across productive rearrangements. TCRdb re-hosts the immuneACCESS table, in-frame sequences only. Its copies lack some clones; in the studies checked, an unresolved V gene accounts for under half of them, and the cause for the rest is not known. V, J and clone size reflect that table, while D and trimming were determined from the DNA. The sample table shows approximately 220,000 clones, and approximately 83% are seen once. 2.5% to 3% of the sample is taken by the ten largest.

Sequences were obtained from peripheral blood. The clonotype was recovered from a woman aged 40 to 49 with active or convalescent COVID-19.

Read as DNA, the sequence is TGTGCCAGCAGTGATGGGCGGGGAGGGTATGAAAAACTGTTTTTT. Protein translation: CASSDGRGGYEKLFF. The sequence links TRBV2 to TRBJ1-4; no confident D gene assignment can be made. The CDR3 numbers 15 residues from cysteine through phenylalanine. Left in the record is the CDR3 DNA by itself, 45 bases read in frame from the first base. V sheds 3 bases and J sheds 6 bases, leaving 14 bases between their ends. The germline V gene provides CDR1 SNHLY and CDR2 FYNNEI.